These 32 T cell receptor beta chains share one sample of origin, sequenced in a study of cytomegalovirus exposure and HLA in healthy donors. The protocol was immunoSEQ multiplex PCR, while the TCRdb copy is restricted to in-frame clones and leaves out a portion. The table lists about 330,000 clones, around 90% of them singletons. Sequencing was performed on PBMCs. These receptors all stem from a woman aged 25 to 39 in good health and CMV-seropositive.

J is TRBJ2-2 and V is TRBV4-3; TRBD1 or TRBD2 may be the D gene (5 bases each). With 4 bases removed from V and 2 bases from J, the gap between germline ends came to 8 bases. The germline gives CDR1 LGHNA, CDR2 YSLEER. CDR3 length: 14 amino acids. In DNA, the CDR3 is TGCGCCAGCAGCCGGGGGTCAAACACCGGGGAGCTGTTTTTT. This translates into CASSRGSNTGELFF.

The gene calls are TRBV30 and TRBJ2-2; TRBD2 agrees at 10 bases. Germline V gives CDR1 GTSNPN, CDR2 SVGIG (reference sequence). V lost 8 bases and J lost 5; bases outside the gene matches: 5. This CDR3 region has 13 residues. CDR3 protein: CARATSGTGELFF. As DNA, the CDR3 is TGTGCCCGAGCGACTAGCGGGACCGGGGAGCTGTTTTTT.

The rearrangement joins TRBV2 to TRBJ1-4; weak D call: TRBD1 (5 bases). The CDR3 has 13 residues. Trimming shortened V by 4 bases and J by 7 bases, and 10 bases separated the two germline ends. The V gene's germline CDR1 is SNHLY and CDR2 FYNNEI. The chain's CDR3 is CASSAGAREKLFF. The CDR3 DNA reads as TGTGCCAGCAGTGCCGGGGCGCGTGAAAAACTGTTTTTT.

A word on this clone: The same CDR3 arises from other DNA sequences in this sample as well. This chain links TRBV27 with TRBJ2-5; D remains unclear. CDR1 MNHEY and CDR2 SMNVEV come from the germline V gene (reference sequence). The ends were cut back, 5 bases at V and 2 bases at J, with 9 bases in the middle. CDR3 length: 13 residues. The CDR3 loop reads CASSRVVQETQYF. The CDR3 DNA reads as TGTGCCAGCAGTCGGGTGGTGCAAGAGACCCAGTACTTC.

V is TRBV28 and J is TRBJ2-1; no firm D call. Germline assignment: CDR1 MDHEN and CDR2 SYDVKM. The V end was cut by 3 bases, the J end by 0 bases, with 0 bases between. The CDR3 runs to 12 residues. The CDR3 reads CASSFSYNEQFF. CDR3 sequence (DNA): TGTGCCAGCAGTTTCTCCTACAATGAGCAGTTCTTC.

The chain joins TRBV25-1 to TRBJ1-1; D unresolved. V was pared by 3 bases and J by 4 bases, with 15 bases between. Germline values: CDR1 MGHDK, CDR2 SYGVNS. The CDR3 runs 15 residues. The CDR3 region has the DNA TGTGCCAGCAGTGAGCCCGGACTCAAATCCACTGAAGCTTTCTTT. Its translation: CASSEPGLKSTEAFF. Full variable domain (outside the CDR3, taken from reference TRBV25-1 and TRBJ1-1): EADIYQTPRYLVIGTGKKITLECSQTMGHDKMYWYQQDPGMELHLIHYSYGVNSTEKGDLSSESTVSRIRTEHFPLTLESARPSHTSQYLCASSEPGLKSTEAFFGQGTRLTVV.

V usage is TRBV6-5 and J usage is TRBJ1-2, with D possibly being TRBD1 (6 bases). The CDR3 is 13 residues long. Germline V gene lookup returns CDR1 MNHEY and CDR2 SVGAGI. Trimming took off 7 bases at V and 2 bases at J, with 11 bases between the two ends. CDR3 DNA sequence: TGTGCCAGCACCCCTCAGGGGAACTATGGCTACACCTTC. It specifies CASTPQGNYGYTF.

The chain joins TRBV7-2 to TRBJ1-1; TRBD1 agrees at 9 bases. The germline CDR1 and CDR2 sequences are SGHTA and FQGNSA. Trimming removed 4 bases from V and 4 bases from J; junction bases left unmatched: 13. There are 17 residues in the CDR3. CDR3 region: CASSSRDRVLLGTEAFF. In DNA form, the CDR3 reads TGTGCCAGCAGCTCCCGGGACAGGGTTTTATTAGGCACTGAAGCTTTCTTT.

Turning to this clone: This same CDR3 is encoded by further DNA sequences in the sample. The rearrangement links TRBV2 to TRBJ2-1; D might be TRBD2 (5 bases). V lost 7 bases, J lost 7 bases, and 8 bases lay in between. Germline CDR1 SNHLY, CDR2 FYNNEI. This CDR3 has 11 residues. This CDR3 is CASMGRNEQFF. The CDR3 DNA reads TGTGCCAGCATGGGGAGAAATGAGCAGTTCTTC.

The chain couples TRBV5-1 to TRBJ1-4; 7 bases map to TRBD1. The V and J ends lost 5 bases and 0 bases, in that order; junction bases with no gene match: 1. Germline V gives CDR1 SGHRS, CDR2 YFSETQ. This CDR3 has 14 residues. CDR3 sequence reads: CASSGTATNEKLFF. The CDR3 DNA sequence: TGCGCCAGCAGTGGGACAGCAACTAATGAAAAACTGTTTTTT.

The chain joins TRBV4-2 to TRBJ2-1; D tentatively fits TRBD1 or TRBD2 (5 bases each). V lost 4 bases, J lost 5 bases, and 18 bases lay in between. From germline, CDR1 is LGHNA and CDR2 YNFKEQ. CDR3 length: 16 amino acids. CDR3: CASSPGWTTGNNEQFF. CDR3 DNA sequence: TGTGCCAGCAGCCCGGGTTGGACAACCGGGAACAATGAGCAGTTCTTC.

The chain joins TRBV20-1 to TRBJ1-2; D ambiguous. Trimming shortened V by 5 bases and J by 6 bases, and 4 bases separated the two germline ends. The V gene's germline CDR1 is DFQATT and CDR2 SNEGSKA (reference sequence). This CDR3 is 9 amino acids long. The CDR3 nucleotides read TGCAGTGCTGGACATGGCTACACCTTC. It encodes CSAGHGYTF.

This clone was seen only once. This rearrangement joins TRBV5-6 to TRBJ2-5, with D perhaps matching TRBD2 (6 bases). The V end lost 3 bases, the J end lost 2 bases, and 14 bases lay between the germline ends. CDR1 is SGHDT and CDR2 is YYEEEE in the germline V gene. This CDR3 is built from 15 residues. CDR3 coding DNA: TGTGCCAGCAGCTCCCCATCGGGACTTCAAGAGACCCAGTACTTC. This codes for CASSSPSGLQETQYF.

A note on this clone: One junction end does not reproduce the germline sequence, and a read error may be involved. V and J are TRBV15 and TRBJ2-7; 9 nucleotides align to TRBD1. Germline V gives CDR1 LNHNV, CDR2 YYDKDF (reference sequence). The CDR3 has 13 residues. The CDR3 here is CATSRARDRELNF. The CDR3 DNA follows: TGTGCCACCAGCAGAGCCCGGGACAGGGAATTGAACTTC.

This clone was seen just once. This chain uses TRBV25-1 with TRBJ2-7; 7 bases are a match to TRBD2. Germline loops: CDR1 MGHDK, CDR2 SYGVNS. CDR3 length: 13 amino acids. After removal of 5 bases from V and 7 bases from J, the junction contained 8 bases not matched to a gene. The DNA for the CDR3 is TGTGCCAGCAGTCCACCGGGGGGAACGGAGCAGTACTTC. Its translation is CASSPPGGTEQYF.

J is TRBJ2-7 and V is TRBV6-1; tentatively, D is TRBD1 (5 bases). CDR1 and CDR2 from the germline V gene are MNHNS and SASEGT. The V end was cut by 0 bases, the J end by 3 bases, with 9 bases between. There are 14 residues in the CDR3. CDR3 sequence (DNA): TGTGCCAGCAGTGAAGCTAGGGGTGGCTACGAGCAGTACTTC. It encodes CASSEARGGYEQYF.

The chain joins TRBV2 to TRBJ1-4; D may be TRBD1 (5 bases). Germline-derived CDR1 and CDR2 are SNHLY and FYNNEI. The V end lost 6 bases, the J end lost 5 bases, and 19 bases lay between the germline ends. This CDR3 comprises 16 residues. The CDR3 nucleotides are TGTGCCAGCAGGAGAAGGTCCGGGACTTCCAATGAAAAACTGTTTTTT. This codes for CASRRRSGTSNEKLFF. Combining the CDR3 with reference TRBV2 and TRBJ1-4 gives the whole variable domain EPEVTQTPSHQVTQMGQEVILRCVPISNHLYFYWYRQILGQKVEFLVSFYNNEISEKSEIFDDQFSVERPDGSNFTLKIRSTKLEDSAMYFCASRRRSGTSNEKLFFGSGTQLSVL.

The rearrangement uses TRBV6-5 and TRBJ2-1; D may be TRBD2 (5 bases). Per the germline V gene, CDR1 is MNHEY and CDR2 is SVGAGI. Between the trimmed V and J ends, which lost 2 bases and 5 bases, there was a span of 7 bases. The CDR3 is 13 amino acids. CDR3 sequence: CASSYAEDNEQFF. CDR3 in DNA: TGTGCCAGCAGTTACGCGGAGGACAATGAGCAGTTCTTC.

The chain recombines TRBV27 with TRBJ2-7; D perhaps matches TRBD1 (6 bases). Trimming took off 3 bases at V and 4 bases at J, with 19 bases between the two ends. The CDR3 is made up of 16 amino acids. Looked up from germline, CDR1 is MNHEY and CDR2 is SMNVEV (reference sequence). In DNA form, the CDR3 reads TGTGCCAGCAGTTTCGGTGGCAACAGGGCGGGTTACGAGCAGTACTTC. Amino acid sequence: CASSFGGNRAGYEQYF.

The chain joins TRBV6-4 to TRBJ2-7; D gene ambiguous. CDR3 size: 13 residues. V lost 7 bases and J lost 2, with 12 bases in between. Germline V lookup: CDR1 MRHNA, CDR2 SNTAGT. The CDR3 sequence: CASTPLSTYEQYF. The CDR3 DNA reads as TGTGCCAGCACCCCCTTATCCACCTACGAGCAGTACTTC.

This chain uses TRBV27 with TRBJ2-1; 11 bases are shared with TRBD2. This CDR3 contains 15 residues. CDR1 is MNHEY and CDR2 is SMNVEV in the germline V gene (reference sequence). The V gene end was trimmed by 7 bases and the J gene end by 3 bases; junction bases not matched to a gene: 5. The CDR3 region has the DNA TGTGCCAGCACTCCCCTAGCGGGGGGCTACAATGAGCAGTTCTTC. This sequence encodes CASTPLAGGYNEQFF.

This clone was recorded once. The chain recombines TRBV27 with TRBJ2-1; D not certain. The CDR3 loop spans 16 amino acids. CDR1 is MNHEY and CDR2 is SMNVEV in the germline V gene (reference sequence). With 3 bases removed from V and 3 bases from J, the gap between germline ends came to 15 bases. CDR3 residues: CASSLIPKKGYNEQFF. Written as DNA, the CDR3 is TGTGCCAGCAGTTTGATACCCAAGAAAGGCTACAATGAGCAGTTCTTC.

This chain joins TRBV2 and TRBJ2-5; 7 positions agree with TRBD1. The CDR3 consists of 12 residues. Germline V gene sequence: CDR1 SNHLY, CDR2 FYNNEI. V trimming: 6 bases; J trimming: 4 bases; junction bases outside the gene matches: 2. The CDR3 DNA reads TGTGCCAGCAGGGGGACAGCAGAGACCCAGTACTTC. It yields the protein CASRGTAETQYF.

This clone was seen once. The genes are TRBV5-5 and TRBJ2-7; D might be TRBD1 (7 bases). Trimming took off 0 bases at V and 3 bases at J, with 10 bases between the two ends. The CDR3 totals 14 residues. Germline assignment: CDR1 SGHKS and CDR2 YYEKEE (reference sequence). CDR3 DNA sequence: TGTGCCAGCAGCTTGGGCCAGGGGGGCTACGAGCAGTACTTC. Translating it yields CASSLGQGGYEQYF.

V gene TRBV4-2 combines with J gene TRBJ2-7, with a tentative D call TRBD1 (6 bases). The length of the CDR3 is 16 residues. Germline V CDR1 and CDR2: LGHNA, YNFKEQ. With 1 base removed from V and 6 bases from J, the gap between germline ends came to 19 bases. CDR3 residues: CASSQVRSLEGVEQYF. The DNA of the CDR3 is TGTGCCAGCAGCCAAGTTAGGTCCCTCGAGGGGGTCGAGCAGTACTTC.

V gene TRBV9 combines with J gene TRBJ2-2, with 10 bases that match TRBD1. After removal of 4 bases from V and 6 bases from J, the junction contained 6 bases not matched to a gene. CDR3 size: 15 residues. Germline V gene sequence: CDR1 SGDLS, CDR2 YYNGEE. CDR3 DNA sequence: TGTGCCAGCAGCCCACCGGGGACAGGGGCCGGGGAGCTGTTTTTT. Protein sequence: CASSPPGTGAGELFF.

The chain links TRBV30 to TRBJ1-2; D call uncertain. CDR1 and CDR2 from the germline V gene are GTSNPN and SVGIG (reference sequence). CDR3 size: 14 residues. V lost 5 bases and J 3 bases, leaving 16 bases between the germline ends. CDR3 sequence: CAWLGPVVDYGYTF. CDR3 DNA sequence: TGTGCCTGGTTGGGTCCGGTTGTGGACTATGGCTACACCTTC.

This chain connects TRBV5-6 to TRBJ1-1; D is unclear. Germline V CDR1 and CDR2: SGHDT, YYEEEE. V was cut by 3 bases and J by 7 bases, with 16 bases left in between. The CDR3 is 14 residues long. CDR3 protein: CASSSRLGSLEAFF. CDR3 DNA sequence: TGTGCCAGCAGCTCGCGTTTGGGCTCACTTGAAGCTTTCTTT.

This chain uses TRBV29-1 with TRBJ1-2; D is unresolved. The CDR3 has 11 residues. The germline V gene has CDR1 SQVTM and CDR2 ANQGSEA. V was shortened by 4 bases and J by 6 bases, with 9 bases between the two germline ends. The CDR3, as DNA: TGCAGCGTTGTTGGTGGAGATGGCTACACCTTC. Its translation is CSVVGGDGYTF. The full variable domain, with the rest looked up from reference TRBV29-1 and TRBJ1-2, is SAVISQKPSRDICQRGTSLTIQCQVDSQVTMMFWYRQQPGQSLTLIATANQGSEATYESGFVIDKFPISRPNLTFSTLTVSNMSPEDSSIYLCSVVGGDGYTFGSGTRLTVV.

The J gene is TRBJ1-2, the V gene TRBV27; 7 bases agree with TRBD1. Looked up from germline, CDR1 is MNHEY and CDR2 is SMNVEV (reference sequence). The junction had 5 bases not matched to a gene; V was cut back by 2 bases and J by 2 bases. There are 15 residues in the CDR3. CDR3 sequence: CASSLRGQSNYGYTF. The CDR3 DNA reads as TGTGCCAGCAGTTTAAGGGGACAGTCGAACTATGGCTACACCTTC.

This chain links TRBV9 with TRBJ2-7; D perhaps matches TRBD1 (6 bases). V was trimmed by 3 bases and J by 2 bases, leaving 9 bases between them. The CDR3 runs 13 residues. CDR1 is SGDLS, CDR2 YYNGEE, per germline. The CDR3 spells CASSAGQTYEQYF. The CDR3 DNA reads as TGTGCCAGCAGCGCAGGACAGACCTACGAGCAGTACTTC.

This chain links TRBV27 with TRBJ1-5; D perhaps matches TRBD1 (5 bases). The CDR3 length is 16 residues. Germline V gene data show CDR1 as MNHEY and CDR2 as SMNVEV (reference sequence). With 1 base removed from V and 3 bases from J, the gap between germline ends came to 13 bases. The CDR3 coding sequence is TGTGCCAGCAGTTTATTTTTCGGGGCTGACAATCAGCCCCAGCATTTT. It encodes CASSLFFGADNQPQHF.